Presented here are 8 T cell receptor beta chains from one specimen sequenced in a study of blood T cell repertoires in COVID-19. The repertoire was sequenced with immunoSEQ multiplex PCR; TCRdb's copy has only in-frame clones and lacks some. The sample lists approximately 210,000 clones, roughly nine tenths occurring once. Sequencing was performed on peripheral blood. All receptors derive from a woman in her 70s with acute or convalescent COVID-19.

The chain carries TRBV6-5 and TRBJ2-3; D unresolved. CDR1 is MNHEY, CDR2 SVGAGI, per germline. Trimming took 2 bases from V and 0 from J, leaving 9 bases between them. The CDR3 is 15 amino acids. CDR3 residues: CASSYETPSTDTQYF. Here the CDR3 DNA reads TGTGCCAGCAGTTACGAGACACCTAGCACAGATACGCAGTATTTT.

The chain joins TRBV9 to TRBJ1-4; 10 bases align to TRBD1. The CDR3 consists of 19 residues. V lost 3 bases to trimming and J lost 4 bases; unmatched junction nucleotides: 15. From germline, CDR1 is SGDLS and CDR2 YYNGEE. The DNA for the CDR3 is TGTGCCAGCAGCGCCGGACAGGGGGGTCTAATGGGGATTAATGAAAAACTGTTTTTT. Encoded protein: CASSAGQGGLMGINEKLFF.

This chain links TRBV14 with TRBJ2-3; 10 positions match TRBD2. Germline CDR1 and CDR2: SGHDN and FVKESK. V shed 8 bases, J shed 3 bases, and the junction held 11 bases outside the gene matches. This CDR3 spans 16 amino acids. The chain's CDR3 is CASSISPSGSTDTQYF. For the CDR3, the DNA is TGTGCCAGCTCCATTTCCCCTAGCGGGAGTACAGATACGCAGTATTTT. Full variable domain (rest looked up from reference TRBV14 and TRBJ2-3): EAGVTQFPSHSVIEKGQTVTLRCDPISGHDNLYWYRRVMGKEIKFLLHFVKESKQDESGMPNNRFLAERTGGTYSTLKVQPAELEDSGVYFCASSISPSGSTDTQYFGPGTRLTVL.

The V and J genes are TRBV10-3 and TRBJ2-7, with 10 positions matching TRBD2. The CDR3 is made up of 16 amino acids. The V and J ends lost 3 bases and 3 bases, in that order; junction bases with no gene match: 8. Looked up from germline, CDR1 is ENHRY and CDR2 is SYGVKD. The CDR3 here is CAISDLAGALGYEQYF. The CDR3 DNA sequence: TGTGCCATCAGTGATCTAGCGGGGGCCCTGGGCTACGAGCAGTACTTC.

The V gene is TRBV27, the J gene TRBJ2-2, with 13 bases matching TRBD2. V gave up 9 bases and J gave up 1 base; unmatched junction bases: 5. Germline loops: CDR1 MNHEY, CDR2 SMNVEV (reference sequence). The CDR3 covers 16 residues. CDR3 loop: CASTGLAGVNTGELFF. CDR3 bases: TGTGCCAGTACTGGACTAGCGGGAGTGAACACCGGGGAGCTGTTTTTT.

The V gene is TRBV19, the J gene TRBJ2-1; TRBD1 is a possible D gene (5 bases). V was shortened by 4 bases and J by 3 bases, with 13 bases between the two germline ends. The CDR3 has 15 amino acids. The germline CDR1 and CDR2 sequences are LNHDA and SQIVND (reference sequence). The CDR3 nucleotides read TGTGCCAGTAGTAACCAGGGTGGCAGCTACAATGAGCAGTTCTTC. Its translation is CASSNQGGSYNEQFF.

The chain recombines TRBV6-1 with TRBJ1-2; 11 bases agree with TRBD1. The V gene end was trimmed by 0 bases and the J gene end by 10 bases; junction bases not matched to a gene: 7. Germline lookup yields CDR1 MNHNS and CDR2 SASEGT. The CDR3 totals 15 residues. CDR3 in DNA: TGTGCCAGCAGTGAAGCCGGGACAGGGGGACGAGACTACACCTTC. Protein: CASSEAGTGGRDYTF.

CDR3 sequence reads: CASSLFFSGNTGELFF. CDR3 sequence (DNA): TGTGCCAGCAGCCTCTTCTTTAGCGGGAACACCGGGGAGCTGTTTTTT. The rearrangement links TRBV6-4 to TRBJ2-2, with D possibly being TRBD2 (6 bases). V shed 6 bases and J shed 1 base, with 15 bases lying between them. Germline-derived CDR1 and CDR2 are MRHNA and SNTAGT. This CDR3 is built from 16 residues.